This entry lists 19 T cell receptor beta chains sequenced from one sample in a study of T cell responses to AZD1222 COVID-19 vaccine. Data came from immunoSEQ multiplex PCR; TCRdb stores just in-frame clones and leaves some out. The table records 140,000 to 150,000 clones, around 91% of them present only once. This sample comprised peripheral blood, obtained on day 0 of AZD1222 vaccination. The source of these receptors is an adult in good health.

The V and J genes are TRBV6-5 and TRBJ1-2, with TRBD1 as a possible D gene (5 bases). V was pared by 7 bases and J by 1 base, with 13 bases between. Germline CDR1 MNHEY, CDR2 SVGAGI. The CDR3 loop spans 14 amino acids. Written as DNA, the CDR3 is TGTGCCAGCACCCAGTCGGGACTTAACTATGGCTACACCTTC. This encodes CASTQSGLNYGYTF.

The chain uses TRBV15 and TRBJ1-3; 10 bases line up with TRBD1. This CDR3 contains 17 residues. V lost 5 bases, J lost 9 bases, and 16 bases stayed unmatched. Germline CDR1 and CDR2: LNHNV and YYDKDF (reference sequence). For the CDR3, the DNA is TGTGCCACCAGCGGTAAGGTCCGGGACAGGGGCCGCGGCACCATATATTTT. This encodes CATSGKVRDRGRGTIYF.

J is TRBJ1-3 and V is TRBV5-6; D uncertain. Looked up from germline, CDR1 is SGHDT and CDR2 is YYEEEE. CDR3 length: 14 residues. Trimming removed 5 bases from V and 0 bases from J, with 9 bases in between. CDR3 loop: CASRIRPSGNTIYF. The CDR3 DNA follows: TGTGCCAGCAGAATCCGGCCCTCTGGAAACACCATATATTTT.

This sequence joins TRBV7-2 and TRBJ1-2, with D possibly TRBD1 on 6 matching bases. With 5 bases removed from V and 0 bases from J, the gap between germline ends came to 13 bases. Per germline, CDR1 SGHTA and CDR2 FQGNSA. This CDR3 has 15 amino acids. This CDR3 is CASSGGGGANYGYTF. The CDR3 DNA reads TGTGCCAGCAGCGGGGGGGGCGGTGCTAACTATGGCTACACCTTC.

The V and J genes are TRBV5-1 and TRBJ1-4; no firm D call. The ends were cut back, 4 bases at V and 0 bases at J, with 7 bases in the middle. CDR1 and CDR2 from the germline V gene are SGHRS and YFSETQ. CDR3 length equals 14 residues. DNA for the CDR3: TGCGCCAGCAGCGAGTTAGCAACTAATGAAAAACTGTTTTTT. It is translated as CASSELATNEKLFF.

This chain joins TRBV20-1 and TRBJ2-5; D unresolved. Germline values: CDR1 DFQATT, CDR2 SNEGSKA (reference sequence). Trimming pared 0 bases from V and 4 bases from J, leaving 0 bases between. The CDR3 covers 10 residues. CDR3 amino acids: CSAREETQYF. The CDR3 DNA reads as TGCAGTGCTAGAGAAGAGACCCAGTACTTC.

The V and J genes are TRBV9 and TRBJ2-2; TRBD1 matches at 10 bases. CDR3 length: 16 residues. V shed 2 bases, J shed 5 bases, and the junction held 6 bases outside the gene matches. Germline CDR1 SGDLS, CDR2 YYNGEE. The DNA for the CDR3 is TGTGCCAGCAGCGTGACAGGGGGCGCGGGTACCGGGGAGCTGTTTTTT. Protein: CASSVTGGAGTGELFF.

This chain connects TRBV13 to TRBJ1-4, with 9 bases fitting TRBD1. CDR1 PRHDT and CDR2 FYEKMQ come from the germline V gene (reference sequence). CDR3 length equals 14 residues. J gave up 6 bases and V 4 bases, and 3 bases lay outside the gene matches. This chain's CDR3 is CASSSRQGDEKLFF. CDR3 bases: TGTGCCAGCAGCTCTAGACAGGGGGATGAAAAACTGTTTTTT.

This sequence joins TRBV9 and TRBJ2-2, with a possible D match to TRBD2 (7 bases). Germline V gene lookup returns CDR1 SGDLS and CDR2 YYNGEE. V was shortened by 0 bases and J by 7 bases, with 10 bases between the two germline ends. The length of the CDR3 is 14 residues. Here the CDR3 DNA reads TGTGCCAGCAGCGTAGCGGGGGGACACGGGGAGCTGTTTTTT. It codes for CASSVAGGHGELFF.

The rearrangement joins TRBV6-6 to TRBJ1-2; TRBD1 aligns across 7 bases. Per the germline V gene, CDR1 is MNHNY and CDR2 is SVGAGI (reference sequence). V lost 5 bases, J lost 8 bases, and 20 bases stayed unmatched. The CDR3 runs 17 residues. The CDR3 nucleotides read TGTGCCAGCAGTCCGCCCCACAGGGGAGGGGAGAATGGAGGCTACACCTTC. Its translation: CASSPPHRGGENGGYTF.

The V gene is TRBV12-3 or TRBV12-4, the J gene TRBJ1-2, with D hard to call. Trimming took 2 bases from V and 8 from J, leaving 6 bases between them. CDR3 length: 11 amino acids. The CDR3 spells CASSLLGGYTF. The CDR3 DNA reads TGTGCCAGCAGTTTACTGGGGGGCTACACCTTC.

CDR3 in amino acids: CASTPDSNYGYTF. The CDR3 bases are TGTGCCAGTACTCCGGACAGCAACTATGGCTACACCTTC. The V call is TRBV19, the J call TRBJ1-2; maybe TRBD1 (6 bases). The CDR3 sequence is 13 residues long. With 7 bases removed from V and 2 bases from J, the gap between germline ends came to 11 bases. In germline, CDR1 is LNHDA, CDR2 SQIVND (reference sequence).

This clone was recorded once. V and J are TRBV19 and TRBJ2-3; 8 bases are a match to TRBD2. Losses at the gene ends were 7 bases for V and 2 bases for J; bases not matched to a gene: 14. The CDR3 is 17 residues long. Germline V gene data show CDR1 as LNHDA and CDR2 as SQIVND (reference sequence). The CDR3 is CASKRGNSGTHTDTQYF. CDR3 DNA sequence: TGTGCCAGTAAGAGGGGAAATAGCGGGACTCACACAGATACGCAGTATTTT.

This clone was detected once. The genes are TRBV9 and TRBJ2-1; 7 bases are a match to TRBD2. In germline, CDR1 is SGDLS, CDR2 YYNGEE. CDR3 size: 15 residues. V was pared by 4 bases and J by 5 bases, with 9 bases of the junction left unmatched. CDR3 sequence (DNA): TGTGCCAGCAGCCCAAGTGGGAGGGCCCACAATGAGCAGTTCTTC. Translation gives CASSPSGRAHNEQFF.

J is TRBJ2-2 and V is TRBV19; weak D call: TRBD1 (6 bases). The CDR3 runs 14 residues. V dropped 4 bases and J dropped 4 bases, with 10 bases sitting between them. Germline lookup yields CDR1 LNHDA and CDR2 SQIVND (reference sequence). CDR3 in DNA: TGTGCCAGTAGTACACAGGGTTCCACCGGGGAGCTGTTTTTT. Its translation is CASSTQGSTGELFF.

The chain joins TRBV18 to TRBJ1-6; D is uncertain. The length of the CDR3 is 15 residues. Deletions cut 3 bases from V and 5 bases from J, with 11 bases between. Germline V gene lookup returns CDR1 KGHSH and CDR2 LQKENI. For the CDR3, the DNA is TGTGCCAGCTCACCCCGGTCCGGGCATAATTCACCCCTCCACTTT. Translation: CASSPRSGHNSPLHF.

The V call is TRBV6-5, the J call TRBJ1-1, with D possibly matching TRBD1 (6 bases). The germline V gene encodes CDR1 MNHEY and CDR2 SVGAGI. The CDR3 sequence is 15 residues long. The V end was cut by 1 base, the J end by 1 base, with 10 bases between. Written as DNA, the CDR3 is TGTGCCAGCAGTTACTGGGGCAGGGGGAACACTGAAGCTTTCTTT. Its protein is CASSYWGRGNTEAFF.

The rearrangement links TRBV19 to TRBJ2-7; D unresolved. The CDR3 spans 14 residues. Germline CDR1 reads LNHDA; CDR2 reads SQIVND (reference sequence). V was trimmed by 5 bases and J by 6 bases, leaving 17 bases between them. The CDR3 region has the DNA TGTGCCAGTAGTGTAGCCTCGGAGTTGAGCGAGCAGTACTTC. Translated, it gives CASSVASELSEQYF.

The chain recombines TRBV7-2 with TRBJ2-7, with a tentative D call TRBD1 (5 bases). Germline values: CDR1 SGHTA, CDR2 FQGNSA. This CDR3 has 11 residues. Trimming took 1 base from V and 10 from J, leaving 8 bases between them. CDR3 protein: CASSLGGLQYF. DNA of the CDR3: TGTGCCAGCAGCTTAGGGGGCTTACAGTACTTC.